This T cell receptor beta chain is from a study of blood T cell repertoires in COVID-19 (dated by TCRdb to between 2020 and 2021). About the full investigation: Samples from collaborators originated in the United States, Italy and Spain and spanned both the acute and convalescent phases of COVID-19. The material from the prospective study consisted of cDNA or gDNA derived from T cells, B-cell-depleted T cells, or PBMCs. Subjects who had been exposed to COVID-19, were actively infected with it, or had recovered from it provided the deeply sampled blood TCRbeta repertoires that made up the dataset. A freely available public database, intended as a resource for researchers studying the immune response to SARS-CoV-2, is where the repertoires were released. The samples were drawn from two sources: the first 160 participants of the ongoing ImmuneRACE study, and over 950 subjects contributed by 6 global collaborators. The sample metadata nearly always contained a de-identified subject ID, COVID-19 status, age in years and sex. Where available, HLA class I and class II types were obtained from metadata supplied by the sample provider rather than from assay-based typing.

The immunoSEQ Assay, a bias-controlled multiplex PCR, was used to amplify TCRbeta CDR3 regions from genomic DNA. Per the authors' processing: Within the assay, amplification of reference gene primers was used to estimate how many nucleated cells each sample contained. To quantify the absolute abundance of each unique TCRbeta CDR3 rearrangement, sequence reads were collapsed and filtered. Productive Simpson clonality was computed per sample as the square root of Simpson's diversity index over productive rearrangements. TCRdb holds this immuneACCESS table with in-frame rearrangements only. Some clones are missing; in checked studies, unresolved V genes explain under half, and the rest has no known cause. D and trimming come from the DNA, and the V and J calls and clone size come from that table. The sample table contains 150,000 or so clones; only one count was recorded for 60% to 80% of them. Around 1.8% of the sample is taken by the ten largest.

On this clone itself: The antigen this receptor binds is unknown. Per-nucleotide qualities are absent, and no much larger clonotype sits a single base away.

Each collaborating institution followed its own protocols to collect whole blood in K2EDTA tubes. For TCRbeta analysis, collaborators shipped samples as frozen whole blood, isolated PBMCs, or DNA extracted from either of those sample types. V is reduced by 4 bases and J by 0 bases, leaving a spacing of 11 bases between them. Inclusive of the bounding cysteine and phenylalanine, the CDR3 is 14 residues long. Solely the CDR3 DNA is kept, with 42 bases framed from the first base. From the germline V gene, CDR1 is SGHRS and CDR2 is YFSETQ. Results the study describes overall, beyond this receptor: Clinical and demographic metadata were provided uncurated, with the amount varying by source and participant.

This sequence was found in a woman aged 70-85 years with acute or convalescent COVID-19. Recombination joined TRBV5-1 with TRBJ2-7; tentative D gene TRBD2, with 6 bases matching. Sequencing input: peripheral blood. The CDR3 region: CASSQTSLSYEQYF. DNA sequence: TGCGCCAGCAGCCAGACTAGTCTCTCCTACGAGCAGTACTTC.